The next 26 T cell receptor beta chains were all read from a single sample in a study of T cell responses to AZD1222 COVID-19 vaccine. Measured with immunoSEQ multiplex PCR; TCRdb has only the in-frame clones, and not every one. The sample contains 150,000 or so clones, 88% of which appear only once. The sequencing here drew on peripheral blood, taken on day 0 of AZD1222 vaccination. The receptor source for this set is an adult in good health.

This CDR3 is CASRAGTTAFF. The CDR3 DNA follows: TGTGCCAGCAGAGCCGGGACAACGGCTTTCTTT. The genes are TRBV12-3 or TRBV12-4 and TRBJ1-1; the D gene is possibly TRBD1 (6 bases). V was shortened by 6 bases and J by 11 bases, with 13 bases between the two germline ends. CDR3 length: 11 residues.

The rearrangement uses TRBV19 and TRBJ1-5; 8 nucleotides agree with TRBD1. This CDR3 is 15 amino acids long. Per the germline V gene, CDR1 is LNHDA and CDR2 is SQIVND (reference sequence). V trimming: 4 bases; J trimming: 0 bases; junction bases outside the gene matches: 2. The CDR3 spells CASSRTGPSNQPQHF. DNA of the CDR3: TGTGCCAGTAGTAGGACAGGGCCTAGCAATCAGCCCCAGCATTTT.

CDR3 coding DNA: TGTGCCAGCAGCACTAAAGGTTCAGGGATTGCCTCTGGAAACACCATATATTTT. It is translated as CASSTKGSGIASGNTIYF. The chain joins TRBV7-9 to TRBJ1-3; the D gene is possibly TRBD1 (5 bases). V dropped 5 bases and J dropped 0 bases, with 20 bases sitting between them. The CDR3 totals 18 residues. CDR1 is SEHNR and CDR2 is FQNEAQ in the germline V gene (reference sequence).

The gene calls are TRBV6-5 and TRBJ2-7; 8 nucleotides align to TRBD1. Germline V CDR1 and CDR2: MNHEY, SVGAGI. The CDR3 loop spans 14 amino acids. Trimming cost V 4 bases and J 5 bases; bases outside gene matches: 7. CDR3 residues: CASSSPDREDEQYF. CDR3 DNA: TGTGCCAGCAGTTCCCCGGACAGGGAGGACGAGCAGTACTTC.

CDR3 coding DNA: TGTGCCAGCAGCCGACTGGTGACAGATACGCAGTATTTT. Translated: CASSRLVTDTQYF. The rearrangement links TRBV3-1 (or the pseudogene TRBV3-2) to TRBJ2-3, with D unresolved. Germline loops: CDR1 LGHDT, CDR2 YNNKEL (reference sequence). This CDR3 comprises 13 residues. V gave up 4 bases and J gave up 3 bases, with 8 bases separating them.

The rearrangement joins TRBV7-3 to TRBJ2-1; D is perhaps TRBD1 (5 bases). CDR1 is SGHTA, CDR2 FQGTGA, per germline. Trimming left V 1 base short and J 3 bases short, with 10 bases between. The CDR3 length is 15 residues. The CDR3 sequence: CASSLNAGNYNEQFF. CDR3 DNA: TGTGCCAGCAGCTTAAATGCAGGGAACTACAATGAGCAGTTCTTC. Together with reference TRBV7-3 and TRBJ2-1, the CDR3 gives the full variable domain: GAGVSQTPSNKVTEKGKYVELRCDPISGHTALYWYRQSLGQGPEFLIYFQGTGAADDSGLPNDRFFAVRPEGSVSTLKIQRTERGDSAVYLCASSLNAGNYNEQFFGPGTRLTVL.

CDR3 in DNA: TGTGCCAGCAGCGTAGCTGTCCGCGGGGGCCGGAATGAGCAGTTCTTC. Amino acids: CASSVAVRGGRNEQFF. V is TRBV9 and J is TRBJ2-1; D is perhaps TRBD2 (7 bases). Germline V gives CDR1 SGDLS, CDR2 YYNGEE. The CDR3 totals 16 residues. Deletions cut 0 bases from V and 7 bases from J, with 17 bases between.

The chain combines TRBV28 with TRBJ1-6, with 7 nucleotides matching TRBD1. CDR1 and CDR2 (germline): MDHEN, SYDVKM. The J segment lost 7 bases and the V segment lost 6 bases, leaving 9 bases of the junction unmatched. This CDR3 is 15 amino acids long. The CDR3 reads CASRPNRGMNSPLHF. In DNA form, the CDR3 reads TGTGCCAGCAGGCCCAACAGGGGAATGAATTCACCCCTCCACTTT. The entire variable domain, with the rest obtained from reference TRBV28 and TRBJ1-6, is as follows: DVKVTQSSRYLVKRTGEKVFLECVQDMDHENMFWYRQDPGLGLRLIYFSYDVKMKEKGDIPEGYSVSREKKERFSLILESASTNQTSMYLCASRPNRGMNSPLHFGNGTRLTVT.

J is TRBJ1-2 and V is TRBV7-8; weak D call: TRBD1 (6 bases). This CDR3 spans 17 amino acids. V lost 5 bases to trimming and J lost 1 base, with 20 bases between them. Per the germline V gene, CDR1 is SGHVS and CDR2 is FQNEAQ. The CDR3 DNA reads TGTGCCAGCAGCCCCGGTTGGAGAGGGACATTTAACTATGGCTACACCTTC. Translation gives CASSPGWRGTFNYGYTF.

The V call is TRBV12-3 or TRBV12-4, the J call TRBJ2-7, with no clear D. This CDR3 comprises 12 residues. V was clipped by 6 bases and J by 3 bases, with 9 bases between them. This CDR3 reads CASSLRNYEQYF. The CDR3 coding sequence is TGTGCCAGCAGCCTTCGAAACTACGAGCAGTACTTC.

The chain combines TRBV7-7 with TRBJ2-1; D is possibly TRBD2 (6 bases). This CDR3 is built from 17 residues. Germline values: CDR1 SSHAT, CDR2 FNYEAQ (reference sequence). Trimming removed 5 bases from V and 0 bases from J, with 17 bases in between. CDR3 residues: CASSRGGSGSSYNEQFF. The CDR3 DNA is TGTGCCAGCAGCAGAGGAGGCTCCGGGAGCTCCTACAATGAGCAGTTCTTC.

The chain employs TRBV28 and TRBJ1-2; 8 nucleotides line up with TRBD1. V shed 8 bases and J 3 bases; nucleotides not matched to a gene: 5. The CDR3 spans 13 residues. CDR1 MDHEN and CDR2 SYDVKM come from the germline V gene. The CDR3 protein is CASHRQGHYGYTF. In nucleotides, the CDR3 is TGTGCCAGCCACCGACAGGGGCACTATGGCTACACCTTC.

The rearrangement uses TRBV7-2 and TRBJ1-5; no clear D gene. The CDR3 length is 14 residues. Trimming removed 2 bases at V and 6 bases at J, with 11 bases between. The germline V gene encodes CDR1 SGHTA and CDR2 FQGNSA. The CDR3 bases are TGTGCCAGCAGCTTATGGTCCGCGGGTCAGCCCCAGCATTTT. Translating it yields CASSLWSAGQPQHF.

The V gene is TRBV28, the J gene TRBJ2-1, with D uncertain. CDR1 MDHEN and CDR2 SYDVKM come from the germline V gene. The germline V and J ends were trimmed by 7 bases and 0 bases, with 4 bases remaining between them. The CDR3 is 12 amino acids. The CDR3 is CASMSSYNEQFF. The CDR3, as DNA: TGTGCCAGCATGTCCTCCTACAATGAGCAGTTCTTC.

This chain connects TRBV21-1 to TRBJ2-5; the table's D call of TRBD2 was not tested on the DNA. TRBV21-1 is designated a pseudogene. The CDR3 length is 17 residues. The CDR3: CASSGGEGAGRRETQYF. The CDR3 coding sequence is TGTGCCAGCTCGGGAGGAGAAGGAGCGGGGAGGAGGGAGACCCAGTACTTC.

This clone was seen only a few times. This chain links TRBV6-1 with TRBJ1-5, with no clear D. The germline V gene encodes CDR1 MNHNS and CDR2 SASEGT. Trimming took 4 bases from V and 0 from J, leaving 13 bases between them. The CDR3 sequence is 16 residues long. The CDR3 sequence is CASSGHHANSNQPQHF. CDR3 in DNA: TGTGCCAGCAGTGGACATCATGCTAATAGCAATCAGCCCCAGCATTTT.

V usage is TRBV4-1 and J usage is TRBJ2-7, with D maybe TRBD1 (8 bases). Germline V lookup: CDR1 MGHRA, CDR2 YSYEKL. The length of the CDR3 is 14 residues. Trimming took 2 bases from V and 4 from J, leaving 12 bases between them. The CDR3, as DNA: TGCGCCAGCAGCCAAACAGGGGGAGGGTACGAGCAGTACTTC. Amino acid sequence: CASSQTGGGYEQYF.

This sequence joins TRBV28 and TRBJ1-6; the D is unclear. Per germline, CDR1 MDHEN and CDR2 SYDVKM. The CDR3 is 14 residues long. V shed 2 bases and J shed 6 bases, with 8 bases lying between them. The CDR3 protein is CASSLAQLNSPLHF. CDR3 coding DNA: TGTGCCAGCAGTTTAGCCCAGCTTAATTCACCCCTCCACTTT.

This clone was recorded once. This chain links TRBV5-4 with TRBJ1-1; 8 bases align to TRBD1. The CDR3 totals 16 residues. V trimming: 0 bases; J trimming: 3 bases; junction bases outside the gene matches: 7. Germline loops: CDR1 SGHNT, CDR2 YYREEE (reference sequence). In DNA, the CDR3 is TGTGCCAGCAGCTTGGGGGACAGGCGAGTGTACACTGAAGCTTTCTTT. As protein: CASSLGDRRVYTEAFF.

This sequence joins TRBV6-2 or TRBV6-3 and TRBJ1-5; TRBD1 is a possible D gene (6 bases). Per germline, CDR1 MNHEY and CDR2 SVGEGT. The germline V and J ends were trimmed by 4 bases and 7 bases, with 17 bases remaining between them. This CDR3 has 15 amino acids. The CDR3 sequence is CASSFLGGGKQPQHF. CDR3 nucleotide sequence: TGTGCCAGCAGTTTCCTGGGAGGGGGAAAACAGCCCCAGCATTTT.

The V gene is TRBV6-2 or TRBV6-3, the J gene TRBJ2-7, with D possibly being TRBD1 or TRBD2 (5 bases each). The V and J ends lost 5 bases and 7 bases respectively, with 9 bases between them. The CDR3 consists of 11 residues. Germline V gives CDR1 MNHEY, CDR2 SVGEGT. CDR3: CASSRQREQYF. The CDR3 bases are TGTGCCAGCAGTAGACAGCGGGAGCAGTACTTC.

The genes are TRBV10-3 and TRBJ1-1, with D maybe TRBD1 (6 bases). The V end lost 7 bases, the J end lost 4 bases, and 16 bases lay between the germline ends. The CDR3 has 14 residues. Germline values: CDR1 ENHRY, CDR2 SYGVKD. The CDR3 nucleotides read TGTGCCATCACAGATAAACAGGGATCCACTGAAGCTTTCTTT. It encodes CAITDKQGSTEAFF.

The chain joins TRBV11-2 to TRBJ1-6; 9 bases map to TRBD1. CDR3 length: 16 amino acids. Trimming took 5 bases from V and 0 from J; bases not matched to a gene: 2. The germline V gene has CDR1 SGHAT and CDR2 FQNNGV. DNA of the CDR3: TGTGCCAGCAGCCGGGACAGGGACTCCTATAATTCACCCCTCCACTTT. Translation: CASSRDRDSYNSPLHF.

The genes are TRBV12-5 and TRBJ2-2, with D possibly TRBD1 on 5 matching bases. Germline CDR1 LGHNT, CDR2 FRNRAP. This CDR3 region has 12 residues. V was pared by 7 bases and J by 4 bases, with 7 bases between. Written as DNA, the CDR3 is TGTGCTAGTGCCCAGGGCACCGGGGAGCTGTTTTTT. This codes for CASAQGTGELFF.

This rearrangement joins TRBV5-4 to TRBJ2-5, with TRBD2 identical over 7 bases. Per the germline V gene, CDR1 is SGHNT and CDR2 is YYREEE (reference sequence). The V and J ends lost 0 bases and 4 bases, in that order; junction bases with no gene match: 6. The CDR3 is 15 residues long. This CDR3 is CASSLAGGRGETQYF. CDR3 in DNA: TGTGCCAGCAGCTTGGCCGGGGGGAGGGGAGAGACCCAGTACTTC. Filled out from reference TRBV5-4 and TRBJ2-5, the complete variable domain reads ETGVTQSPTHLIKTRGQQVTLRCSSQSGHNTVSWYQQALGQGPQFIFQYYREEENGRGNFPPRFSGLQFPNYSSELNVNALELDDSALYLCASSLAGGRGETQYFGPGTRLLVL.

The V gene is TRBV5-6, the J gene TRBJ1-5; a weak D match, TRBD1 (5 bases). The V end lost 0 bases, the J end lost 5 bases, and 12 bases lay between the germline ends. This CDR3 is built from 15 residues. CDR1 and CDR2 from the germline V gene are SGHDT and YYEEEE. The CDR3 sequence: CASSLAREEDQPQHF. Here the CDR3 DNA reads TGTGCCAGCAGCTTGGCCAGGGAAGAAGATCAGCCCCAGCATTTT.